The 28 T cell receptor beta chains reported below all come from one sample, sequenced in a study of molecular identifiers for immune sequencing clone quantification. Each CDR3 protein is one row after TCRdb ran MiXCR on the PCR reads. The profile shows some 100,000 distinct CDR3 sequences, approximately 40% of them singletons. The sample comprised naive CD8+ T cells from blood, with Jurkat cell RNA spiked in. Indicated subset: FACS-sorted CD8+CD4-CCR7+CD45RA+ naive T cells. The receptor source for this set is a human donor in good health. Some libraries in this study had Jurkat cell RNA spiked in.

J is TRBJ2-7 and V is TRBV19, with 7 bases matching TRBD2. Germline values: CDR1 LNHDA, CDR2 SQIVND (reference sequence). This CDR3 has 13 residues. The J segment lost 2 bases and the V segment lost 6 bases, leaving 4 bases of the junction unmatched. CDR3 residues: CASSPAGPYEQYF. CDR3 DNA sequence: TGTGCCAGTAGCCCAGCGGGACCCTACGAGCAGTACTTC.

In this sample, this clonotype turned up many times. J is TRBJ2-7 and V is TRBV28; unclear D gene. Trimming took 2 bases from V and 7 from J, leaving 9 bases between them. There are 12 residues in the CDR3. Germline-derived CDR1 and CDR2 are MDHEN and SYDVKM. DNA for the CDR3: TGTGCCAGCAGTTTAGAGGTTGGTGAGCAGTACTTC. Protein product: CASSLEVGEQYF.

With regard to this clonotype: Being one base from a much bigger clone, this may be a read error. The V gene is TRBV5-6, the J gene TRBJ2-7; D gene unclear. CDR3 length equals 12 residues. Germline V gene sequence: CDR1 SGHDT, CDR2 YYEEEE. The CDR3 loop reads CASRGLAAELYF. CDR3 sequence (DNA): TGTGCCAGCAGGGGCCTGGCGGCCGAGCTGTACTTC.

In this sample, this clonotype turned up many times. The chain combines TRBV28 with TRBJ2-3; D ambiguous. CDR1 and CDR2 from the germline V gene are MDHEN and SYDVKM. The CDR3 is 11 residues long. V was cut by 7 bases and J by 5 bases, with 7 bases left in between. CDR3 sequence: CASKQRDTQYF. The CDR3 DNA follows: TGTGCCAGCAAACAGAGAGATACGCAGTATTTT.

Turning to this clonotype: The conserved phenylalanine or tryptophan normally closing the CDR3 is absent here, so this likely arose from a read error. The gene calls are TRBV10-3 and TRBJ2-3; possibly TRBD1 for D (6 bases). CDR3 length equals 15 residues. Per the germline V gene, CDR1 is ENHRY and CDR2 is SYGVKD. In nucleotides, the CDR3 is TGTGCCATCAGAGAGTCATGGGGGCACACAGATACGCAGTATTAT. It encodes CAIRESWGHTDTQYY.

The chain joins TRBV19 to TRBJ2-7, with 7 positions matching TRBD2. Germline CDR1 is LNHDA and CDR2 is SQIVND (reference sequence). The CDR3 is 14 amino acids. The V segment lost 5 bases and the J segment 0 bases; nucleotides outside the gene matches: 4. CDR3: CASSPQRDSYEQYF. CDR3 coding DNA: TGTGCCAGTAGTCCCCAGCGGGACTCCTACGAGCAGTACTTC.

This clonotype was picked up a small number of times. This chain connects TRBV7-9 to TRBJ2-7; D is unclear. The CDR3 contains 13 residues. Per germline, CDR1 SEHNR and CDR2 FQNEAQ (reference sequence). With 3 bases removed from V and 3 bases from J, the gap between germline ends came to 9 bases. This CDR3 reads CASSLESYYEQYF. The CDR3, as DNA: TGTGCCAGCAGCTTGGAGAGCTACTACGAGCAGTACTTC. The full variable domain, completed using reference TRBV7-9 and TRBJ2-7, is DTGVSQNPRHKITKRGQNVTFRCDPISEHNRLYWYRQTLGQGPEFLTYFQNEAQLEKSRLLSDRFSAERPKGSFSTLEIQRTEQGDSAMYLCASSLESYYEQYFGPGTRLTVT.

Of note for this clonotype: Just one base apart from a much larger clone, this may be a read error. CDR3 nucleotides: TGTGCCGGCAGCTCCTGGACGGGAAACAATGAGCAGTTCTTC. Its translation: CAGSSWTGNNEQFF. The genes are TRBV7-8 and TRBJ2-1; D is perhaps TRBD2 (5 bases). The CDR3 has 14 residues. The germline V gene has CDR1 SGHVS and CDR2 FQNEAQ.

The gene calls are TRBV2 and TRBJ2-1, with 7 bases identical to TRBD2. The CDR3 sequence is 15 residues long. V gave up 7 bases and J gave up 9 bases; unmatched junction bases: 15. Germline V lookup: CDR1 SNHLY, CDR2 FYNNEI. The CDR3 DNA reads as TGTGCCAGCATCGGACTAGAAAGGGGATTCGGTGAGCAGTTCTTC. It is translated as CASIGLERGFGEQFF.

This clonotype has more than one count but fewer than ten. This chain connects TRBV28 to TRBJ2-7; either TRBD1 or TRBD2 may supply D (5 bases each). Per the germline V gene, CDR1 is MDHEN and CDR2 is SYDVKM. V was shortened by 2 bases and J by 0 bases, with 11 bases between the two germline ends. CDR3 size: 15 residues. CDR3 in amino acids: CASSLGDLSSYEQYF. The DNA for the CDR3 is TGTGCCAGCAGTTTAGGGGACCTCAGCTCCTACGAGCAGTACTTC.

For this clonotype: Germline is not matched at one junction end, which may reflect a read error. V usage is TRBV6-6 and J usage is TRBJ2-5; TRBD2 agrees at 7 bases. CDR3 length: 14 amino acids. The germline V gene encodes CDR1 MNHNY and CDR2 SVGAGI (reference sequence). The DNA of the CDR3 is TGTGCCAGCAGAAACCTAGCGGCCCAAGAGTCCCAGTACTTC. This gives the protein CASRNLAAQESQYF.

The table lists this clonotype with many counts. V gene TRBV12-3 or TRBV12-4 combines with J gene TRBJ1-2, with 7 nucleotides matching TRBD1. The V segment lost 6 bases and the J segment 4 bases; nucleotides outside the gene matches: 11. This CDR3 comprises 15 residues. As DNA, the CDR3 is TGTGCCAGCAGCCCATGGGGACAGATTGGCTATGGCTACACCTTC. Translated, it gives CASSPWGQIGYGYTF.

This clonotype has a single count. At one end, the junction sequence differs from germline, possibly due to a read error. CDR3 sequence: CASRFSGPSFEQYF. The CDR3 DNA sequence: TGTGCCAGCAGATTCTCCGGGCCCTCCTTCGAGCAGTACTTC. The chain uses TRBV28 and TRBJ2-7; D unclear. CDR3 size: 14 residues. Germline assignment: CDR1 MDHEN and CDR2 SYDVKM.

The sample holds one count of this clonotype. One junction end does not reproduce the germline sequence, and a read error may be involved. The J gene is TRBJ2-7, the V gene TRBV7-9; 7 positions agree with TRBD1. Germline V gene lookup returns CDR1 SEHNR and CDR2 FQNEAQ (reference sequence). The CDR3 runs to 15 residues. Written as DNA, the CDR3 is TGTTCCAGCAGCCAATCGAGGGGGCCCCCCCGCGAGCAGTACTTC. This translates into CSSSQSRGPPREQYF.

The chain couples TRBV12-3 or TRBV12-4 to TRBJ2-3; maybe TRBD1 (5 bases). V dropped 1 base and J dropped 5 bases, with 13 bases sitting between them. The CDR3 spans 15 residues. CDR3 sequence reads: CASSLDQGVIDTQYF. CDR3 coding DNA: TGTGCCAGCAGTTTAGATCAAGGGGTTATAGATACGCAGTATTTT.

As regards this clonotype: The junction shows a germline mismatch at one end, possibly a read error. CDR3 residues: CASSWVSSGGNEQYF. The CDR3 nucleotides are TGTGCCAGCAGCTGGGTTAGCTCGGGAGGGAACGAGCAGTACTTC. The rearrangement links TRBV5-3 to TRBJ2-7, with TRBD2 identical over 8 bases. TRBV5-3 is identified as an open reading frame with a role that is uncertain. The CDR3 runs 15 residues.

This clonotype came up many times. The chain is built from TRBV29-1 and TRBJ2-1; D ambiguous. V lost 4 bases and J 9 bases, leaving 10 bases between the germline ends. The CDR3 extends over 11 amino acids. CDR1 SQVTM and CDR2 ANQGSEA come from the germline V gene. Here the CDR3 reads CSVGIASEQFF. DNA for the CDR3: TGCAGCGTTGGAATCGCAAGTGAGCAGTTCTTC.

The gene calls are TRBV5-5 and TRBJ2-5; D call uncertain. V lost 2 bases and J 5 bases, leaving 7 bases between the germline ends. CDR1 and CDR2 from the germline V gene are SGHKS and YYEKEE (reference sequence). This CDR3 spans 12 amino acids. Here the CDR3 reads CASSLDFETQYF. The CDR3 DNA sequence: TGTGCCAGCAGCTTAGATTTTGAGACCCAGTACTTC. Full variable domain (remainder filled in from reference TRBV5-5 and TRBJ2-5): DAGVTQSPTHLIKTRGQQVTLRCSPISGHKSVSWYQQVLGQGPQFIFQYYEKEERGRGNFPDRFSARQFPNYSSELNVNALLLGDSALYLCASSLDFETQYFGPGTRLLVL.

Comment on this clonotype: A much larger clone sits a single nucleotide away, making a read error possible. The gene calls are TRBV13 and TRBJ2-3, with TRBD2 matching over 11 bases. The CDR3 is 12 residues long. The germline V gene has CDR1 PRHDT and CDR2 FYEKMQ (reference sequence). CDR3 amino acids: CASSETSGAQCF. The CDR3 region has the DNA TGTGCCAGCAGCGAGACTAGCGGGGCGCAGTGTTTT.

The sample holds one count of this clonotype. This sequence joins TRBV11-2 and TRBJ2-1; D not certain. The CDR3 contains 12 residues. Germline-derived CDR1 and CDR2 are SGHAT and FQNNGV. V gave up 5 bases and J gave up 10 bases, with 12 bases separating them. The CDR3 coding sequence is TGTGCCAGCAGCGCGCTCCTCCGGGAGCAGTTCTTC. Translated: CASSALLREQFF.

Concerning this clonotype itself: With a much larger clone just one base away, this may be a read error. In DNA form, the CDR3 reads TGCGCCAGCAGCCAAGTTGGGTGGAGCATTCAGCCCCAGCATTTT. Translated: CASSQVGWSIQPQHF. The V call is TRBV4-1, the J call TRBJ1-5; D ambiguous. The CDR3 has 15 amino acids. Per germline, CDR1 MGHRA and CDR2 YSYEKL.

CDR3 loop: CASSVGQGGYPPLHF. The CDR3 coding sequence is TGTGCCAGCAGCGTCGGACAGGGGGGATATCCACCCCTCCACTTT. The chain joins TRBV12-3 or TRBV12-4 to TRBJ1-6; TRBD1 matches 10 bases. With 6 bases clipped from V and 11 bases from J, the junction kept 10 bases outside the gene matches. The CDR3 runs to 15 residues.

The V call is TRBV28, the J call TRBJ2-7; 7 nucleotides agree with TRBD2. V gave up 7 bases and J gave up 1 base; unmatched junction bases: 13. CDR1 is MDHEN, CDR2 SYDVKM, per germline. The CDR3 totals 16 residues. The CDR3 DNA reads TGTGCCAGCACCTCCCAAGAGGTAGCGGGTTCCTACGAGCAGTACTTC. It encodes CASTSQEVAGSYEQYF.

Turning to this clonotype: A junction end diverges from the germline sequence, so it may reflect a read error. This chain links TRBV4-1 with TRBJ1-5, with D maybe TRBD1 (5 bases). The CDR3 spans 13 residues. Germline-derived CDR1 and CDR2 are MGHRA and YSYEKL. CDR3 nucleotide sequence: TGCGCCAGCAGCCAGGGAGGGGACTGGCCCCAGCACTTT. It is translated as CASSQGGDWPQHF.

This clonotype was recorded at least ten times. The rearrangement links TRBV6-5 to TRBJ2-5; perhaps TRBD2 as D (5 bases). V was pared by 7 bases and J by 2 bases, with 11 bases between. This CDR3 contains 13 residues. Germline-derived CDR1 and CDR2 are MNHEY and SVGAGI. The CDR3 bases are TGTGCCAGCACCGGAGGAGGTCAAGAGACCCAGTACTTC. Translating it yields CASTGGGQETQYF.

In the case of this clonotype: Since the CDR3 does not end with the conserved phenylalanine or tryptophan, this likely comes from a read error. The rearrangement joins TRBV29-1 to TRBJ1-3, with D hard to call. The CDR3 loop spans 15 amino acids. CDR1 is SQVTM, CDR2 ANQGSEA, per germline. V was cut by 0 bases and J by 2 bases, with 11 bases left in between. This CDR3 is CSVEDPTTAGNTIYL. CDR3 sequence (DNA): TGCAGCGTTGAAGATCCGACGACCGCTGGAAACACCATATATCTT.

This clonotype was observed many times. The rearrangement joins TRBV20-1 to TRBJ1-3, with 8 bases identical to TRBD1. Trimming took 6 bases from V and 6 from J; bases not matched to a gene: 7. This CDR3 region has 13 residues. Germline CDR1 DFQATT, CDR2 SNEGSKA (reference sequence). The CDR3 coding sequence is TGCAGTGCCCAGGACAGGGTGGAAAACACCATATATTTT. Its protein product is CSAQDRVENTIYF.

J is TRBJ2-1 and V is TRBV4-1; possible D gene TRBD1, 6 bases. The V gene lost 0 bases and the J gene lost 1 base, with 13 bases spanning the gap. In germline, CDR1 is MGHRA, CDR2 YSYEKL. This CDR3 is built from 17 residues. The CDR3 sequence: CASSQDGLDRSYNEQFF. The CDR3 nucleotides read TGCGCCAGCAGCCAAGACGGGCTGGACAGATCCTACAATGAGCAGTTCTTC.